Below, one T cell receptor (beta chain) is given with its context. The antigen is undetermined. Germline lookup yields CDR1 LGHNA and CDR2 YNFKEQ. V was pared by 0 bases and J by 0 bases, with 21 bases between. CDR3 length equals 19 residues. This record comes from a study of T-cell memory formation after mild COVID-19. Whole-study context: Clusters of TCRs were largely donor specific.

Overall study findings and caveats: Second-wave clones with a day 37 peak had unconfirmed SARS-CoV-2 specificity. CD4+ contracting clones were found mainly in CM and EM, and CD8+ ones in EMRA. Contracting clones, day 15 to 85, had balanced CD4/CD8, and later expanders favored CD4+.

TCRdb analysed the 5' RACE reads with MiXCR anew, one entry per CDR3 protein. This table holds roughly 150,000 distinct CDR3 sequences, roughly 15% found once. The rearrangement joins TRBV4-2 to TRBJ2-7; perhaps TRBD1 as D (5 bases). The sequence came from an adult woman who had mild COVID-19 (a few samples of this study predate the infection). Cell type and time point are not known. The source material was PBMCs or a T cell subset sorted from them (not recorded which). The CDR3, as DNA: TGTGCCAGCAGCCAAGATAGGTCGAGACAGAAAATAAACTCCTACGAGCAGTACTTC. Amino acid sequence: CASSQDRSRQKINSYEQYF.